Following are 32 T cell receptor beta chains from one sample sequenced in a study of T cell responses to AZD1222 COVID-19 vaccine. Assay used: immunoSEQ multiplex PCR; TCRdb lists only in-frame clones, some missing. The repertoire has over 120,000 clones, roughly 86% of them found once; the top ten carry 5% to 6%. The sequencing here drew on peripheral blood, taken 28 days after the second AZD1222 dose. All receptors come from an adult who received the AZD1222 COVID-19 vaccine.

DNA for the CDR3: TGTGCCGGGGGGGGGCAAGGACAGCCCCAGCATTTT. Translating it yields CAGGGQGQPQHF. The V call is TRBV28, the J call TRBJ1-5; maybe TRBD1 (6 bases). Trimming pared 11 bases from V and 7 bases from J, leaving 15 bases between. This CDR3 has 12 amino acids. Per germline, CDR1 MDHEN and CDR2 SYDVKM.

The rearrangement joins TRBV6-6 to TRBJ1-2; 10 nucleotides align to TRBD1. The CDR3 covers 14 residues. The V gene's germline CDR1 is MNHNY and CDR2 SVGAGI (reference sequence). The ends lost 4 bases at V and 6 bases at J; junction bases unmatched: 5. The CDR3 DNA follows: TGTGCCAGCAGTTGGGACAGGGGATTGAATGGCTACACCTTC. It specifies CASSWDRGLNGYTF.

The CDR3 sequence: CASRAGTGGPGELFF. As DNA, the CDR3 is TGTGCCAGTAGGGCCGGGACAGGGGGCCCCGGGGAGCTGTTTTTT. The genes are TRBV19 and TRBJ2-2; 12 nucleotides align to TRBD1. Germline values: CDR1 LNHDA, CDR2 SQIVND (reference sequence). This CDR3 spans 15 amino acids. V was pared by 6 bases and J by 6 bases, with 5 bases of the junction left unmatched.

This chain uses TRBV5-1 with TRBJ2-3; 15 bases align to TRBD2. The V segment lost 4 bases and the J segment 8 bases; nucleotides outside the gene matches: 8. Germline V gene data show CDR1 as SGHRS and CDR2 as YFSETQ. This CDR3 has 16 amino acids. The chain's CDR3 is CASSPDGLAGGSTQYF. In DNA form, the CDR3 reads TGCGCCAGCAGCCCTGATGGACTAGCGGGGGGGAGTACGCAGTATTTT.

The genes are TRBV3-1 (or the pseudogene TRBV3-2) and TRBJ2-3; 8 nucleotides line up with TRBD2. This CDR3 contains 15 residues. Per the germline V gene, CDR1 is LGHDT and CDR2 is YNNKEL (reference sequence). With 1 base clipped from V and 7 bases from J, the junction kept 7 bases outside the gene matches. The CDR3 DNA sequence: TGTGCCAGCAGCCAAGGGGCGGGGGGCTCCAATACGCAGTATTTT. Its protein product is CASSQGAGGSNTQYF.

The chain combines TRBV7-8 with TRBJ1-5; a possible D gene is TRBD1 (5 bases). There are 15 residues in the CDR3. Germline assignment: CDR1 SGHVS and CDR2 FQNEAQ. V lost 5 bases and J 4 bases, leaving 15 bases between the germline ends. DNA for the CDR3: TGTGCCAGCAGCCGTACCGGGACGGCGAATCAGCCCCAGCATTTT. The encoded protein is CASSRTGTANQPQHF.

The chain uses TRBV29-1 and TRBJ2-1; 9 nucleotides agree with TRBD1. V gave up 3 bases and J gave up 2 bases; unmatched junction bases: 8. The germline V gene has CDR1 SQVTM and CDR2 ANQGSEA. This CDR3 region has 16 residues. The CDR3 DNA follows: TGCAGCGTTGATAGTTTGGGGACAGGGCCCTACAATGAGCAGTTCTTC. As protein: CSVDSLGTGPYNEQFF.

CDR3 DNA: TGCGCCAGCAGTCTGGAACCAGGGCAGGGGGGCTACGAGCAGTACTTC. It yields the protein CASSLEPGQGGYEQYF. This sequence joins TRBV4-1 and TRBJ2-7; D perhaps matches TRBD1 (7 bases). With 6 bases removed from V and 3 bases from J, the gap between germline ends came to 21 bases. CDR3 length equals 16 residues. Germline CDR1 reads MGHRA; CDR2 reads YSYEKL.

V is TRBV5-1 and J is TRBJ2-1; weak D call: TRBD2 (5 bases). CDR3 length: 16 amino acids. V lost 0 bases, J lost 6 bases, and 16 bases lay in between. In germline, CDR1 is SGHRS, CDR2 YFSETQ. CDR3 residues: CASSLAVVAAGNEQFF. The CDR3 coding sequence is TGCGCCAGCAGCTTGGCGGTGGTCGCCGCGGGCAATGAGCAGTTCTTC.

The chain joins TRBV4-2 to TRBJ1-2, with 8 bases fitting TRBD1. Germline V gene sequence: CDR1 LGHNA, CDR2 YNFKEQ. The CDR3 is 15 amino acids. Losses at the gene ends were 0 bases for V and 5 bases for J; bases not matched to a gene: 5. The CDR3 DNA reads as TGTGCCAGCAGCCAAGATGGGCAGGGGGCATATGGCTACACCTTC. This codes for CASSQDGQGAYGYTF.

This chain connects TRBV7-8 to TRBJ1-4, with D hard to call. The ends were cut back, 3 bases at V and 7 bases at J, with 21 bases in the middle. Germline values: CDR1 SGHVS, CDR2 FQNEAQ. This CDR3 region has 17 residues. The CDR3 coding sequence is TGTGCCAGCAGCTTCGGCAGTAGGTCTGTCCTTGGTGAAAAACTGTTTTTT. Residues: CASSFGSRSVLGEKLFF.

This chain connects TRBV7-9 to TRBJ1-2; D unclear. This CDR3 is 12 amino acids long. Germline-derived CDR1 and CDR2 are SEHNR and FQNEAQ (reference sequence). V lost 1 base to trimming and J lost 7 bases, with 7 bases between them. The CDR3 is CASSLGEAGYTF. CDR3 coding DNA: TGTGCCAGCAGCTTAGGAGAAGCTGGCTACACCTTC.

The rearrangement uses TRBV3-1 (or the pseudogene TRBV3-2) and TRBJ1-2; D not resolved. Germline CDR1 and CDR2: LGHDT and YNNKEL (reference sequence). The CDR3 extends over 16 amino acids. Trimming pared 4 bases from V and 3 bases from J, leaving 18 bases between. CDR3 region: CASSPHLLGSHYGYTF. The CDR3 DNA reads as TGTGCCAGCAGCCCCCATCTCTTAGGCAGCCACTATGGCTACACCTTC.

In nucleotides, the CDR3 is TGTGCCAGCAGCCCGCGAGGACAGGGGAACACTGAAGCTTTCTTT. It specifies CASSPRGQGNTEAFF. The V and J genes are TRBV9 and TRBJ1-1; 8 bases match TRBD1. CDR3 length: 15 amino acids. With 4 bases clipped from V and 1 base from J, the junction kept 6 bases outside the gene matches. The V gene's germline CDR1 is SGDLS and CDR2 YYNGEE.

V is TRBV28 and J is TRBJ2-3; TRBD1 agrees at 12 bases. V gave up 8 bases and J gave up 4 bases; unmatched junction bases: 13. The germline gives CDR1 MDHEN, CDR2 SYDVKM. The CDR3 spans 17 residues. The CDR3 DNA is TGTGCCAGCTACCACTCGCCGGGACAGGGGGCCCCAGATACGCAGTATTTT. Translation: CASYHSPGQGAPDTQYF. The full variable domain, with the rest looked up from reference TRBV28 and TRBJ2-3, is DVKVTQSSRYLVKRTGEKVFLECVQDMDHENMFWYRQDPGLGLRLIYFSYDVKMKEKGDIPEGYSVSREKKERFSLILESASTNQTSMYLCASYHSPGQGAPDTQYFGPGTRLTVL.

This chain links TRBV28 with TRBJ2-3, with D possibly matching TRBD1 (6 bases). Per germline, CDR1 MDHEN and CDR2 SYDVKM. There are 13 residues in the CDR3. Trimming took off 7 bases at V and 6 bases at J, with 14 bases between the two ends. The CDR3 loop reads CASKTGGMDTQYF. The CDR3 DNA is TGTGCCAGCAAGACAGGAGGAATGGATACGCAGTATTTT.

J is TRBJ1-1 and V is TRBV5-4, with 11 bases matching TRBD1. V lost 4 bases and J lost 2; bases outside the gene matches: 7. This CDR3 is 16 amino acids long. In germline, CDR1 is SGHNT, CDR2 YYREEE (reference sequence). The CDR3 protein is CASSPRDRGINTEAFF. The CDR3 coding sequence is TGTGCCAGCAGCCCCCGGGACAGGGGGATTAACACTGAAGCTTTCTTT.

This clone was counted between two and nine times. The chain couples TRBV19 to TRBJ2-7; a possible D gene is TRBD1 (6 bases). The CDR3 is made up of 15 amino acids. V lost 8 bases and J lost 2, with 19 bases in between. The germline gives CDR1 LNHDA, CDR2 SQIVND (reference sequence). The CDR3: CASPRNRVIPYEQYF. CDR3 nucleotides: TGTGCCAGTCCCCGGAACAGGGTTATCCCCTACGAGCAGTACTTC.

This clone was seen more than once but under ten times. The rearrangement links TRBV28 to TRBJ2-7, with 16 bases fitting TRBD2. In germline, CDR1 is MDHEN, CDR2 SYDVKM. The CDR3 has 19 residues. Trimming took 6 bases from V and 3 from J; bases not matched to a gene: 14. CDR3 coding DNA: TGTGCCAGCAGCCCCTCCCCGGGACTAGCGGGGGGGCATAACTACGAGCAGTACTTC. Encoded protein: CASSPSPGLAGGHNYEQYF.

This clone was recorded a few times. The sample carries other DNA sequences with the same CDR3. The chain has TRBV28 and TRBJ2-3; D possibly matches TRBD1 or TRBD2 (5 bases each). This CDR3 region has 15 residues. V lost 0 bases, J lost 0 bases, and 7 bases lay in between. Germline CDR1 is MDHEN and CDR2 is SYDVKM. CDR3 nucleotide sequence: TGTGCCAGCAGTTTATGGGGACGGAGCACAGATACGCAGTATTTT. It encodes CASSLWGRSTDTQYF.

V and J are TRBV12-5 and TRBJ2-3; D unclear. This CDR3 is built from 11 residues. Germline V gene lookup returns CDR1 LGHNT and CDR2 FRNRAP. V lost 7 bases and J lost 6, with 8 bases in between. Here the CDR3 reads CASAQGDTQYF. The DNA for the CDR3 is TGTGCTAGTGCCCAAGGGGATACGCAGTATTTT. The full variable domain, its missing parts supplied by reference TRBV12-5 and TRBJ2-3, is DARVTQTPRHKVTEMGQEVTMRCQPILGHNTVFWYRQTMMQGLELLAYFRNRAPLDDSGMPKDRFSAEMPDATLATLKIQPSEPRDSAVYFCASAQGDTQYFGPGTRLTVL.

This chain uses TRBV10-3 with TRBJ1-2, with unresolved D. This CDR3 contains 13 residues. Between the trimmed V and J ends, which lost 2 bases and 13 bases, there was a span of 17 bases. The germline CDR1 and CDR2 sequences are ENHRY and SYGVKD. The CDR3 DNA follows: TGTGCCATCAGTGAGCAGGTAGGGATCAGATCCACCTTC. It specifies CAISEQVGIRSTF.

The rearrangement links TRBV18 to TRBJ1-5, with TRBD1 matching 9 bases. Germline V gene data show CDR1 as KGHSH and CDR2 as LQKENI. The CDR3 contains 15 residues. Trimming removed 1 base from V and 7 bases from J; junction bases left unmatched: 5. The CDR3 region is CASSPRTGDQQPQHF. CDR3 nucleotide sequence: TGTGCCAGCTCACCACGGACAGGGGATCAACAGCCCCAGCATTTT.

This chain connects TRBV5-4 to TRBJ1-4; D might be TRBD1 (5 bases). The length of the CDR3 is 12 residues. The germline V gene has CDR1 SGHNT and CDR2 YYREEE (reference sequence). Trimming shortened V by 4 bases and J by 8 bases, and 9 bases separated the two germline ends. For the CDR3, the DNA is TGTGCCAGCAGCGGTGGGGACGAAAAACTGTTTTTT. It is translated as CASSGGDEKLFF.

The chain uses TRBV30 and TRBJ1-3; 7 nucleotides agree with TRBD1. Germline loops: CDR1 GTSNPN, CDR2 SVGIG (reference sequence). The CDR3 extends over 12 amino acids. V dropped 5 bases and J dropped 7; count of bases not matched to a gene: 5. The CDR3 bases are TGTGCCTGGGGCGGAGGGGGCAACACCATATATTTT. Residues: CAWGGGGNTIYF.

The V gene is TRBV3-1 (or the pseudogene TRBV3-2), the J gene TRBJ1-5; TRBD1 might be the D (5 bases). Germline V gene lookup returns CDR1 LGHDT and CDR2 YNNKEL (reference sequence). V lost 1 base to trimming and J lost 4 bases, with 8 bases between them. The CDR3 sequence is 14 residues long. DNA of the CDR3: TGTGCCAGCAGCCAAGGTGACAGAAATCAGCCCCAGCATTTT. Translating it yields CASSQGDRNQPQHF.

The chain has TRBV20-1 and TRBJ1-5; D ambiguous. The CDR3 spans 14 residues. Germline CDR1 and CDR2: DFQATT and SNEGSKA (reference sequence). Trimming removed 3 bases at V and 0 bases at J, with 9 bases between. This chain's CDR3 is CSASTQSSNQPQHF. CDR3 bases: TGCAGTGCTAGTACCCAGTCTAGCAATCAGCCCCAGCATTTT.

A few counts support this clone. V gene TRBV29-1 combines with J gene TRBJ2-2; 7 nucleotides align to TRBD2. Losses at the gene ends were 8 bases for V and 1 base for J; bases not matched to a gene: 10. CDR3 length equals 15 residues. Germline V lookup: CDR1 SQVTM, CDR2 ANQGSEA. CDR3 bases: TGCAGCCTGGGCGGGGTAGCGGGGAACACCGGGGAGCTGTTTTTT. Its translation is CSLGGVAGNTGELFF.

The chain links TRBV2 to TRBJ1-5; D gene ambiguous. The CDR3 consists of 14 residues. V lost 3 bases and J lost 2, with 8 bases in between. Looked up from germline, CDR1 is SNHLY and CDR2 is FYNNEI. The CDR3 spells CASSDRTGNQPQHF. The CDR3 DNA is TGTGCCAGCAGTGACAGGACGGGCAATCAGCCCCAGCATTTT.

The CDR3 sequence is CASSEAGSTDTQYF. The CDR3 DNA reads TGTGCCAGCAGTGAAGCCGGTAGCACAGATACGCAGTATTTT. This chain links TRBV6-1 with TRBJ2-3; no firm D call. This CDR3 comprises 14 residues. V was trimmed by 0 bases and J by 0 bases, leaving 4 bases between them. Germline V lookup: CDR1 MNHNS, CDR2 SASEGT.

The V call is TRBV7-9, the J call TRBJ2-1; D is possibly TRBD1 or TRBD2 (5 bases each). There are 15 residues in the CDR3. In germline, CDR1 is SEHNR, CDR2 FQNEAQ (reference sequence). Trimming shortened V by 8 bases and J by 7 bases, and 21 bases separated the two germline ends. The CDR3 region has the DNA TGTGCCAGCGAATCGGGCCAGGGAGTAATAAATGAGCAGTTCTTC. Amino acids: CASESGQGVINEQFF.

The J gene is TRBJ2-7, the V gene TRBV21-1; the DNA was not used to check the table's D call, TRBD2. TRBV21-1 is an annotated pseudogene. The CDR3 consists of 15 residues. DNA for the CDR3: TGTGCCAGCAGAAGGCCTCTCGGAGTGGGCTACGAGCAGTACTTC. Its translation is CASRRPLGVGYEQYF.